This T cell receptor beta chain was recorded in a study of cytomegalovirus exposure and HLA in healthy donors. Using immunoSEQ multiplex PCR, the repertoire was profiled, and TCRdb retains in-frame clones only, with some absent. Altogether 170,000 or so clones are present, less than 85% being singletons, with the ten largest covering about 16%. Germline V CDR1 and CDR2: SEHNR, FQNEAQ (reference sequence). The CDR3 is made up of 13 amino acids. V was trimmed by 6 bases and J by 3 bases, leaving 12 bases between them. The V and J genes are TRBV7-9 and TRBJ2-7; no firm D call. This clonotype originated in a man younger than 35 in good health and CMV-seropositive. Material for sequencing was PBMCs. This CDR3 reads CASSLSVIYEQYF. Here the CDR3 DNA reads TGTGCCAGCAGTTTATCAGTGATCTACGAGCAGTACTTC.